These 13 T cell receptor beta chains share one sample of origin, sequenced in a study of cytomegalovirus exposure and HLA in healthy donors. PCR primers comprised 60 Vbeta and 13 Jbeta primers. The repertoire was sequenced with immunoSEQ multiplex PCR; TCRdb's copy has only in-frame clones and lacks some. The sample includes hundreds of thousands of clones, around 73% of them seen just once. Sequencing was performed on PBMCs. These receptors originate from a male donor in good health and CMV-seronegative.

The chain uses TRBV6-5 and TRBJ2-7; tentative D call: TRBD1 (6 bases). CDR3 length: 13 amino acids. V dropped 2 bases and J dropped 3 bases, with 8 bases sitting between them. The V gene's germline CDR1 is MNHEY and CDR2 SVGAGI. The CDR3 DNA reads TGTGCCAGCAGTTACCAGGGGAACTACGAGCAGTACTTC. Amino acid sequence: CASSYQGNYEQYF.

The rearrangement joins TRBV9 to TRBJ2-2, with D tentatively TRBD2 (7 bases). Looked up from germline, CDR1 is SGDLS and CDR2 is YYNGEE. The CDR3 length is 15 residues. The germline V and J ends were trimmed by 3 bases and 2 bases, with 11 bases remaining between them. The chain's CDR3 is CASSAGGANTGELFF. The DNA of the CDR3 is TGTGCCAGCAGCGCTGGGGGGGCCAACACCGGGGAGCTGTTTTTT.

This chain uses TRBV7-9 with TRBJ2-5, with TRBD2 identical over 13 bases. There are 13 residues in the CDR3. The germline V gene has CDR1 SEHNR and CDR2 FQNEAQ (reference sequence). The V gene end was trimmed by 11 bases and the J gene end by 4 bases; junction bases not matched to a gene: 4. The CDR3 DNA sequence: TGTGCCTCCCGGACTAGCGGGAGAGAGACCCAGTACTTC. Translating it yields CASRTSGRETQYF.

The V and J genes are TRBV28 and TRBJ1-5, with TRBD1 matching 10 bases. J gave up 6 bases and V 4 bases, and 9 bases lay outside the gene matches. Germline V gene data show CDR1 as MDHEN and CDR2 as SYDVKM. The CDR3 is made up of 16 amino acids. The CDR3 loop is CASSSPTGGAAQPQHF. CDR3 sequence (DNA): TGTGCCAGCAGTTCACCGACAGGGGGCGCCGCTCAGCCCCAGCATTTT.

This chain links TRBV7-2 with TRBJ2-7, with TRBD2 matching 10 bases. The CDR3 consists of 16 residues. CDR1 is SGHTA and CDR2 is FQGNSA in the germline V gene. After removal of 9 bases from V and 7 bases from J, the junction contained 18 bases not matched to a gene. CDR3 in DNA: TGTGCCAGAAGCCATAGAGCGGGAGGGCCTTATTGGGAGCAGTACTTC. This encodes CARSHRAGGPYWEQYF.

This clone was observed once. The chain carries TRBV21-1 and TRBJ2-3; TRBD1 was called by the table and not checked on the DNA. TRBV21-1 is a known pseudogene. CDR3 length: 15 residues. CDR3 sequence: CASSKVDRGLDTQYF. CDR3 coding DNA: TGTGCCAGCAGCAAAGTAGACAGGGGGCTAGATACGCAGTATTTT.

The chain couples TRBV6-1 to TRBJ1-6; D is undetermined. This CDR3 spans 13 amino acids. Germline CDR1 is MNHNS and CDR2 is SASEGT. V lost 2 bases to trimming and J lost 7 bases, with 6 bases between them. Here the CDR3 reads CASSEYENSPLHF. The CDR3 DNA reads TGTGCCAGCAGTGAATACGAGAATTCACCCCTCCACTTT.

The chain links TRBV5-1 to TRBJ1-4; TRBD1 matches at 8 bases. V gave up 4 bases and J gave up 6 bases; unmatched junction bases: 2. This CDR3 has 13 residues. Germline CDR1 and CDR2: SGHRS and YFSETQ. The chain's CDR3 is CASSATGDEKLFF. CDR3 DNA: TGCGCCAGCAGCGCGACAGGGGATGAAAAACTGTTTTTT.

Only one count was recorded for this clone. The chain couples TRBV19 to TRBJ2-5; D ambiguous. CDR3 length equals 12 residues. Trimming removed 4 bases at V and 2 bases at J, with 5 bases between. Germline CDR1 and CDR2: LNHDA and SQIVND (reference sequence). The CDR3 loop is CASSRGQETQYF. The CDR3 DNA reads TGTGCCAGTAGTAGAGGTCAAGAGACCCAGTACTTC.

The chain uses TRBV5-4 and TRBJ2-1, with 8 bases that match TRBD2. This CDR3 region has 15 residues. Per the germline V gene, CDR1 is SGHNT and CDR2 is YYREEE (reference sequence). The V gene end was trimmed by 1 base and the J gene end by 9 bases; junction bases not matched to a gene: 9. The CDR3 nucleotides are TGTGCCAGCAGCTTGAGGACTAGCTCCTTCGGTGAGCAGTTCTTC. It translates to CASSLRTSSFGEQFF.

The chain has TRBV21-1 and TRBJ2-5; the table's TRBD2 call for D was not verified on the DNA. TRBV21-1 is listed as a pseudogene. The CDR3 has 15 residues. The CDR3 loop is CASSKVGEATETQYF. For the CDR3, the DNA is TGTGCCAGCAGCAAAGTGGGGGAGGCTACCGAGACCCAGTACTTC.

This clone was seen just once. The genes are TRBV4-1 and TRBJ2-7; TRBD2 agrees at 9 bases. Looked up from germline, CDR1 is MGHRA and CDR2 is YSYEKL. After removal of 1 base from V and 0 bases from J, the junction contained 4 bases not matched to a gene. The CDR3 is 16 amino acids. The CDR3 loop is CASSQVLAGSSYEQYF. DNA of the CDR3: TGCGCCAGCAGCCAAGTCCTAGCGGGAAGCTCCTACGAGCAGTACTTC.

This clone appeared a single time. V is TRBV25-1 and J is TRBJ2-2; D gene ambiguous. Per germline, CDR1 MGHDK and CDR2 SYGVNS. This CDR3 spans 15 amino acids. Trimming cost V 3 bases and J 6 bases, with 14 bases left between them. Written as DNA, the CDR3 is TGTGCCAGCAGTGAGGTAGGCGGATTCGCCGGGGAGCTGTTTTTT. Protein: CASSEVGGFAGELFF.